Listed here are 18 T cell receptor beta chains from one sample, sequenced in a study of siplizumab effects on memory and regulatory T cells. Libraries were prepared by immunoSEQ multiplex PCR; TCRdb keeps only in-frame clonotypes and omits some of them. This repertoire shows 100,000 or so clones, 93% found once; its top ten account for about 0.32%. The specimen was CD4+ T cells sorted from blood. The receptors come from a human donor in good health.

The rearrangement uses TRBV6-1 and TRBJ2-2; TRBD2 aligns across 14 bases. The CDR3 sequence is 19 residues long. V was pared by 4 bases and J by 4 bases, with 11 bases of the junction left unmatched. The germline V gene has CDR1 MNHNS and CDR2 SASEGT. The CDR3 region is CASSGYVRLAGGRTGELFF. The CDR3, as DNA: TGTGCCAGCAGTGGTTATGTGAGACTAGCGGGGGGGCGCACCGGGGAGCTGTTTTTT.

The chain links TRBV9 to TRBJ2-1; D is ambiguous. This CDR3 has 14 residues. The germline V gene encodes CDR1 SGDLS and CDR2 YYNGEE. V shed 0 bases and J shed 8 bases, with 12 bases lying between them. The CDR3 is CASSVVPDAYEQFF. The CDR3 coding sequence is TGTGCCAGCAGCGTAGTCCCAGATGCCTATGAGCAGTTCTTC.

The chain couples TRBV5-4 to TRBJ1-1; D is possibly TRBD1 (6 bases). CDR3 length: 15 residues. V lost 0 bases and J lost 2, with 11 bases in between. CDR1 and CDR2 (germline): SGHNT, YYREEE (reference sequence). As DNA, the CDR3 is TGTGCCAGCAGCTTGGGACAGGACGGTAACACTGAAGCTTTCTTT. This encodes CASSLGQDGNTEAFF.

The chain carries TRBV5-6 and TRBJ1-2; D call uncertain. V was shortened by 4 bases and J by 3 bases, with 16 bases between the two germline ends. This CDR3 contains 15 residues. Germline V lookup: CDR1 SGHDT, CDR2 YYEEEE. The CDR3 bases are TGTGCCAGCAGCCTCGGACCGGCTGGGGACTATGGCTACACCTTC. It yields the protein CASSLGPAGDYGYTF.

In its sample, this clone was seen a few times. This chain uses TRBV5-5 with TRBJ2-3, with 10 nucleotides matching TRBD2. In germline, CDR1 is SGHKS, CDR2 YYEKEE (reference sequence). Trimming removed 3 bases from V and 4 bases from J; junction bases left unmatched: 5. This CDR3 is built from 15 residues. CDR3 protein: CASSSQREGSDTQYF. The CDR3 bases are TGTGCCAGCAGCTCCCAGCGGGAGGGGTCAGATACGCAGTATTTT. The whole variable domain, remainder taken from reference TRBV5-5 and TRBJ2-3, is DAGVTQSPTHLIKTRGQQVTLRCSPISGHKSVSWYQQVLGQGPQFIFQYYEKEERGRGNFPDRFSARQFPNYSSELNVNALLLGDSALYLCASSSQREGSDTQYFGPGTRLTVL.

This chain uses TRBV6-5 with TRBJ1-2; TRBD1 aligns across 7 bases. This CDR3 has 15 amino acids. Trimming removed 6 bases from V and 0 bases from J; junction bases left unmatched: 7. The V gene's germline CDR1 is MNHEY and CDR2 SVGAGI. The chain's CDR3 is CASSRNDRANYGYTF. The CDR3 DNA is TGTGCCAGCAGCCGAAATGACAGGGCTAACTATGGCTACACCTTC.

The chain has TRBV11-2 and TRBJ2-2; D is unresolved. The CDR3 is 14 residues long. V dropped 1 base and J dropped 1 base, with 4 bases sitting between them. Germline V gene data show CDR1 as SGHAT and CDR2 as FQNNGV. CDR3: CASSLGLNTGELFF. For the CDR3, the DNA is TGTGCCAGCAGCTTAGGGCTGAACACCGGGGAGCTGTTTTTT.

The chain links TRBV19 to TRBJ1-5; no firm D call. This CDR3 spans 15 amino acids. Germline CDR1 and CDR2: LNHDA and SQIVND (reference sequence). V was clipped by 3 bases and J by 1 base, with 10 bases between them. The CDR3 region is CASSIRWRSNQPQHF. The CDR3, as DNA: TGTGCCAGTAGTATCCGGTGGCGGAGCAATCAGCCCCAGCATTTT.

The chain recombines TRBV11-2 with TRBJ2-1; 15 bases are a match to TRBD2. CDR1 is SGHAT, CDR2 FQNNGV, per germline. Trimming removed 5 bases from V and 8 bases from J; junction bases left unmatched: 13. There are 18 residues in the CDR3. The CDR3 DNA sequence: TGTGCCAGCAGCCCAAAAACCGGGACTAGCGGGAGGCGGGATGAGCAGTTCTTC. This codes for CASSPKTGTSGRRDEQFF.

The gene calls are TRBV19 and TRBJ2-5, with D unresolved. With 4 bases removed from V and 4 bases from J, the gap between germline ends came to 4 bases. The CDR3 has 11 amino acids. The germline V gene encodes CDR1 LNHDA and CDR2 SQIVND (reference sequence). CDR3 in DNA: TGTGCCAGTAGTACCAGAGAGACCCAGTACTTC. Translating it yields CASSTRETQYF.

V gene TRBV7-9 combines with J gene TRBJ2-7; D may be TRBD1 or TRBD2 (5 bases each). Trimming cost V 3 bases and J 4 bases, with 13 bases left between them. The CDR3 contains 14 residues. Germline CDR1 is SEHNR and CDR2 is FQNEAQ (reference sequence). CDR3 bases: TGTGCCAGCAGCTTGAGCCAGGGCGGGTACGAGCAGTACTTC. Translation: CASSLSQGGYEQYF.

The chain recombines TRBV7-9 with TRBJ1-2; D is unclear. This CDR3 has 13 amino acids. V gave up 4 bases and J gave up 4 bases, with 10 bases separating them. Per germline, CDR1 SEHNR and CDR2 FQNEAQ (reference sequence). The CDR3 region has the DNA TGTGCCAGCAGCTCAGACGGCCTCTATGGCTACACCTTC. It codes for CASSSDGLYGYTF.

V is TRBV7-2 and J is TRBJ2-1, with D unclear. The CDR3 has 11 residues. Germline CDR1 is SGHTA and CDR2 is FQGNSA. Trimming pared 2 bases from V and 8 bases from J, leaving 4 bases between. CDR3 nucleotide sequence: TGTGCCAGCAGCTTAAGGTATGAGCAGTTCTTC. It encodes CASSLRYEQFF. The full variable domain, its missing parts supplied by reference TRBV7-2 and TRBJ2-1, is GAGVSQSPSNKVTEKGKDVELRCDPISGHTALYWYRQSLGQGLEFLIYFQGNSAPDKSGLPSDRFSAERTGGSVSTLTIQRTQQEDSAVYLCASSLRYEQFFGPGTRLTVL.

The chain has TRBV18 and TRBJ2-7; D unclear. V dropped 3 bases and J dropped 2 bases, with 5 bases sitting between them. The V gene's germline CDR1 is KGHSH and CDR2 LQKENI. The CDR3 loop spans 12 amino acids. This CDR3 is CASSPGAYEQYF. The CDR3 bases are TGTGCCAGCTCACCCGGCGCCTACGAGCAGTACTTC.

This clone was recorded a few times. This chain's CDR3 is CASSFPLLAGSGGELFF. In DNA form, the CDR3 reads TGTGCCAGCAGCTTCCCCTTACTCGCGGGCTCGGGGGGGGAGCTGTTTTTT. The chain couples TRBV11-3 to TRBJ2-2, with D possibly matching TRBD2 (5 bases). Trimming shortened V by 3 bases and J by 8 bases, and 22 bases separated the two germline ends. The CDR3 has 17 amino acids. In germline, CDR1 is SGHNT, CDR2 YENEEA.

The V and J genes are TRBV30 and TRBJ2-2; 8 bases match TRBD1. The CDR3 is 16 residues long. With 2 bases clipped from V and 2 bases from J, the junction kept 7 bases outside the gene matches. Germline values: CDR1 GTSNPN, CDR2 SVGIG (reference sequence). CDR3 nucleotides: TGTGCCTGGAGTACAGGGCCAGGGGGCAACACCGGGGAGCTGTTTTTT. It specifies CAWSTGPGGNTGELFF.

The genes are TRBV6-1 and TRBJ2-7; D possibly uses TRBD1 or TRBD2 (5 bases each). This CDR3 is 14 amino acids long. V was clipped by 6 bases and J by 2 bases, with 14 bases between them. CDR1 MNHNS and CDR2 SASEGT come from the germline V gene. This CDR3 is CASSRDPATYEQYF. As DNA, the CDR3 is TGTGCCAGCAGCCGGGACCCCGCTACCTACGAGCAGTACTTC.

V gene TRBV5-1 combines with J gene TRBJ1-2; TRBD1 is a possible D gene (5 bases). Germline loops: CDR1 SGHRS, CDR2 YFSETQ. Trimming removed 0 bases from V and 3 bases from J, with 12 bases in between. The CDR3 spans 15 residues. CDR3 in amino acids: CASSLVPGSDYGYTF. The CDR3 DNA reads TGCGCCAGCAGCTTGGTTCCAGGGTCGGACTATGGCTACACCTTC.